This T cell receptor (beta chain) derives from a study of CD8 T cells in Susac syndrome. The RNA input was 0.5 to 1 ug, and it was reverse transcribed with random hexamers. With immunoSEQ multiplex PCR, TCR beta CDR3 was amplified across 54 Vbeta and 13 Jbeta. TCRdb ran MiXCR on the immunoSEQ multiplex PCR reads and lists one entry per CDR3 protein. The table records 180,000 or so distinct CDR3 sequences, about 94% of them present only once. Trimming shortened V by 7 bases and J by 3 bases, and 6 bases separated the two germline ends. CDR3 size: 11 residues. In germline, CDR1 is SNHLY, CDR2 FYNNEI. Sequencing of TCR beta was carried out in blood CD8+ and CD4+ T cells. TEMRA cells were FACS-enriched, unlike CD8+ and CD4+ T cells, which were negatively isolated.

The chain joins TRBV2 to TRBJ1-1, with D uncertain. The receptor comes from a human donor in good health. Sample: CD4+ T cells from PBMCs. The CDR3 is CASTEHTEAFF. CDR3 DNA sequence: TGTGCCAGCACGGAGCACACTGAAGCTTTCTTT.